Here is one T cell receptor (beta chain) with its context. The CDR3 runs to 15 residues. The germline gives CDR1 SNHLY, CDR2 FYNNEI. V shed 3 bases and J 3 bases; nucleotides not matched to a gene: 4. TCRdb called the RT-PCR reads again in MiXCR, with one record for every CDR3 protein. Of hundreds of thousands of distinct CDR3 sequences in the sample, approximately 14% were seen once. The sample consisted of memory CD4+ T cells from blood. This chain connects TRBV2 to TRBJ2-5; TRBD2 agrees at 10 bases. This TCR derives from a female donor in good health, serving as a healthy control. The CDR3 loop reads CASSDRTSGEETQYF. The CDR3 DNA follows: TGTGCCAGCAGTGACCGGACTAGCGGAGAAGAGACCCAGTACTTC.